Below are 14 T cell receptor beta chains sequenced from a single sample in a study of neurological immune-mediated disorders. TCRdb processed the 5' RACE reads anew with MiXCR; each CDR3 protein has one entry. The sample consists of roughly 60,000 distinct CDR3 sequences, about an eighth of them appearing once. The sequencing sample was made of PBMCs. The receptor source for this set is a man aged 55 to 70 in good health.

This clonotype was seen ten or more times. CDR3 bases: TGTGCCAGCACCGCGACTAGCGGGGGGACCCCAGATACGCAGTATTTT. It codes for CASTATSGGTPDTQYF. The chain uses TRBV12-3 or TRBV12-4 and TRBJ2-3; 13 bases match TRBD2. The CDR3 sequence is 16 residues long. The junction had 8 bases not matched to a gene; V was cut back by 7 bases and J by 4 bases.

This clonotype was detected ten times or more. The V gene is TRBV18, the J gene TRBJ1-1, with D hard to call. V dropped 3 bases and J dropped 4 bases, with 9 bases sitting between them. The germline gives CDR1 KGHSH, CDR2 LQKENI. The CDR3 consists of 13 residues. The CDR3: CASSPEMGTEAFF. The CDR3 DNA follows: TGTGCCAGCTCACCCGAAATGGGCACTGAAGCTTTCTTT.

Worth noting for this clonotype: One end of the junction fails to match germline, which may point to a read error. The CDR3 loop is CSARGRTGEKNTGEQFF. In DNA, the CDR3 is TGCAGTGCTAGAGGTCGGACAGGGGAAAAGAACACCGGGGAGCAGTTTTTT. V is TRBV20-1 and J is TRBJ2-2, with 9 bases fitting TRBD1. Germline CDR1 reads DFQATT; CDR2 reads SNEGSKA (reference sequence). This CDR3 is 17 amino acids long.

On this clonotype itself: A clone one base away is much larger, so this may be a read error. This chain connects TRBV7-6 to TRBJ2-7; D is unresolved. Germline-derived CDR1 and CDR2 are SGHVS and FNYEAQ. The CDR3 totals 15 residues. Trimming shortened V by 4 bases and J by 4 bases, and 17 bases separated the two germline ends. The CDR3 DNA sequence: TGTGCCAGCAGCTCGGGTGGTGGGTTTCCTTACGAGCAGTACTTC. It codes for CASSSGGGFPYEQYF.

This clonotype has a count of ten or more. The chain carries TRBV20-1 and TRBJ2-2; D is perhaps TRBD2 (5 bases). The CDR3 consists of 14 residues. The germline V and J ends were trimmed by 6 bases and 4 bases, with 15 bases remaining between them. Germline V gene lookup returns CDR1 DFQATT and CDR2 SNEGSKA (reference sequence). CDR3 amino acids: CSAQAGAVTGELFF. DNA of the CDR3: TGCAGTGCCCAAGCAGGAGCGGTCACCGGGGAGCTGTTTTTT.

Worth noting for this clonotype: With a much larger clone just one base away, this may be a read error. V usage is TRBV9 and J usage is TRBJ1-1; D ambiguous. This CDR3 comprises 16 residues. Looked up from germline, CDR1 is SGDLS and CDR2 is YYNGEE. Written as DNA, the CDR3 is TGTGCCAGCAGCGTCCTGACGGGAGAAATGAACACTGAAGCTTTATTT. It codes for CASSVLTGEMNTEALF.

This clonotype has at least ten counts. CDR3 coding DNA: TGTGCCAGCAGTCCCGGGGGGAGACGGAATTCACCCCTCCACTTT. As protein: CASSPGGRRNSPLHF. The J gene is TRBJ1-6, the V gene TRBV12-3 or TRBV12-4; tentative D call: TRBD1 (5 bases). The CDR3 is 15 amino acids. Trimming took off 5 bases at V and 7 bases at J, with 15 bases between the two ends.

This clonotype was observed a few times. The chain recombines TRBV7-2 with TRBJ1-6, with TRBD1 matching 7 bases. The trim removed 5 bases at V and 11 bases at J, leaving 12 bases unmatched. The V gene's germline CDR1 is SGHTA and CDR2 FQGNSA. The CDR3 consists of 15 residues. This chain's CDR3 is CASSPRGGGMPPLHF. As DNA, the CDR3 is TGTGCCAGCAGCCCGCGGGGAGGGGGCATGCCACCCCTCCACTTT.

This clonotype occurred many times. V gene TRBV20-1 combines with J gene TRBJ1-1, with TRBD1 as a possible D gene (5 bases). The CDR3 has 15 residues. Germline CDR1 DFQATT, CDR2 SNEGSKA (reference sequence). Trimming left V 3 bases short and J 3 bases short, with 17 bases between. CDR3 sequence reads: CSARGFEGEYTEAFF. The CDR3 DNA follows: TGCAGTGCTAGGGGGTTTGAAGGGGAGTACACTGAAGCTTTCTTT.

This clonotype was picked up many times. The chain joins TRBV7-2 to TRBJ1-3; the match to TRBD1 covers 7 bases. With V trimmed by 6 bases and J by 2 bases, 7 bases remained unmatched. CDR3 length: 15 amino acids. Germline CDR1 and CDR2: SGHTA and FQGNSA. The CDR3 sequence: CASSYMQGAGNTIYF. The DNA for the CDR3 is TGTGCCAGCAGTTATATGCAGGGGGCTGGAAACACCATATATTTT.

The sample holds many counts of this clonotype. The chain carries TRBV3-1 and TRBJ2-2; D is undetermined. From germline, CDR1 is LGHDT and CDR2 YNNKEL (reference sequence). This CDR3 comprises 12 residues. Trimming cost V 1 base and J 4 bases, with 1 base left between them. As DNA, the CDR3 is TGTGCCAGCAGCCAAGGCACCGGGGAGCTGTTTTTT. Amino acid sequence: CASSQGTGELFF.

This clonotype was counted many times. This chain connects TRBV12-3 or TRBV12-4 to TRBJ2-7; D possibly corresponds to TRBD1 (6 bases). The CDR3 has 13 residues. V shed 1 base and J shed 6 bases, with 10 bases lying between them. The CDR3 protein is CASSLDPGVEQYF. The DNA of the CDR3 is TGTGCCAGCAGTTTAGATCCAGGGGTCGAGCAGTACTTC.

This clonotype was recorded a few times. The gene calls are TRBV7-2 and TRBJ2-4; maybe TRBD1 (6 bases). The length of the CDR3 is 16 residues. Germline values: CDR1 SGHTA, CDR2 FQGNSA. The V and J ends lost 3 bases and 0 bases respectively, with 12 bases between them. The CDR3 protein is CASSLTGPRAKNIQYF. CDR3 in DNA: TGTGCCAGCAGCTTGACAGGACCCCGAGCCAAAAACATTCAGTACTTC.

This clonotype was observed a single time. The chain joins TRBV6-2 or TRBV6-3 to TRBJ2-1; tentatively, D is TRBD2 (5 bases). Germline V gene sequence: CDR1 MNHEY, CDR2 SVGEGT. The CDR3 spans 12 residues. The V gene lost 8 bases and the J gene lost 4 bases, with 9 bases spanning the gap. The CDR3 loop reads CASGEGYNEQFF. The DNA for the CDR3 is TGTGCCAGCGGAGAGGGTTACAATGAGCAGTTCTTC.